This T cell receptor (beta chain) derives from a study of identical twins. General observations from the study: Those out-of-frame alpha sequences shared by twins showed an excess of low generation probability. Out-of-frame beta chain sequences displayed weaker excess sharing between twins.

Turning to this clonotype: Antigen specificity is unknown.

The CDR3 spans 16 residues. CDR1 and CDR2 (germline): SEHNR, FQNEAQ (reference sequence). V lost 3 bases and J lost 3; bases outside the gene matches: 8. Template switching (which added a universal primer site) was used, and cDNA carried unique molecular identifiers. MiXCR was run by TCRdb on the 5' RACE reads, yielding one entry per CDR3 protein. The sample lists more than 650,000 distinct CDR3 sequences; less than 7% were seen once. The sequence came from a man between 18 and 29 years old in good health. This chain connects TRBV7-9 to TRBJ2-1; 7 bases are a match to TRBD2. The sequencing sample was made of naive T cells sorted from blood. The CDR3, as DNA: TGTGCCAGCAGCTTGGGCGGGGTAGCGGGCTACAATGAGCAGTTCTTC. Translation gives CASSLGGVAGYNEQFF.